The 19 T cell receptor beta chains below were found in one sample sequenced in a study of OX40 agonist ivuxolimab in advanced cancers. The library was built by means of the immunoSEQ multiplex PCR assay. The table comes from immuneACCESS by way of TCRdb, which keeps in-frame sequences with V and J called. Part of the clones is missing from these tables; in studies checked, under half for an unresolved V gene and the rest for unknown reasons. The sample records approximately 23,000 clones, approximately 85% of which are singletons. Of the sample, about 55% is held by the ten largest clones. Source: CD4+ or CD8+ T cells sorted from blood, taken in a trial of the OX40 agonist ivuxolimab. The receptors shown here come from an adult with an advanced solid tumor such as melanoma, head and neck, liver or kidney cancer.

This chain uses TRBV5-8 with TRBJ2-7; TRBD1 matches 7 bases. Germline-derived CDR1 and CDR2 are SGHTS and YDEGEE. The CDR3 has 14 residues. The V gene end was trimmed by 1 base and the J gene end by 7 bases; junction bases not matched to a gene: 8. The CDR3, as DNA: TGTGCCAGCAGCTTGCTAGGGGGCCAACGGGAGCAGTACTTC. It translates to CASSLLGGQREQYF.

The CDR3 reads CASSLGAEAFF. The CDR3 region has the DNA TGCGCCAGCAGCCTAGGAGCCGAAGCTTTCTTT. The chain employs TRBV4-1 and TRBJ1-1; D is undetermined. The germline V gene has CDR1 MGHRA and CDR2 YSYEKL. Between the trimmed V and J ends, which lost 4 bases and 8 bases, there was a span of 8 bases. This CDR3 has 11 residues.

This sequence joins TRBV19 and TRBJ2-1; 9 positions agree with TRBD2. The CDR3 has 15 amino acids. The trim removed 1 base at V and 7 bases at J, leaving 5 bases unmatched. The germline gives CDR1 LNHDA, CDR2 SQIVND (reference sequence). The CDR3 reads CASSIVGGGGNEQFF. Written as DNA, the CDR3 is TGTGCCAGTAGTATAGTTGGCGGGGGGGGTAATGAGCAGTTCTTC.

CDR3 residues: CASSPQGARAFF. The CDR3 DNA reads TGTGCCAGCAGTCCACAGGGGGCGCGAGCTTTCTTT. This chain joins TRBV6-5 and TRBJ1-1, with 9 bases aligning to TRBD1. Germline lookup yields CDR1 MNHEY and CDR2 SVGAGI. Trimming cost V 5 bases and J 10 bases; bases outside gene matches: 5. The CDR3 consists of 12 residues.

The J gene is TRBJ1-2, the V gene TRBV11-2, with 8 bases that match TRBD1. The CDR3 consists of 15 residues. V was pared by 0 bases and J by 6 bases, with 6 bases of the junction left unmatched. Per germline, CDR1 SGHAT and CDR2 FQNNGV. This CDR3 reads CASSLDIGQGNGYTF. CDR3 DNA sequence: TGTGCCAGCAGCTTAGATATCGGACAGGGAAATGGCTACACCTTC.

The chain employs TRBV29-1 and TRBJ1-2, with TRBD1 matching 8 bases. There are 12 residues in the CDR3. V dropped 4 bases and J dropped 4; count of bases not matched to a gene: 2. Germline CDR1 is SQVTM and CDR2 is ANQGSEA. The CDR3 nucleotides are TGCAGCGTTGGGACAGGGACCTATGGCTACACCTTC. This sequence encodes CSVGTGTYGYTF.

This clone was detected only a few times. The J gene is TRBJ1-5, the V gene TRBV28; the D gene is possibly TRBD1 (6 bases). The V end was cut by 6 bases, the J end by 4 bases, with 10 bases between. CDR3 length: 13 amino acids. The V gene's germline CDR1 is MDHEN and CDR2 SYDVKM. In nucleotides, the CDR3 is TGTGCCAGCAGCCTTCAGGGGAATCAGCCCCAGCATTTT. Translated: CASSLQGNQPQHF. Full variable domain (missing parts from reference TRBV28 and TRBJ1-5): DVKVTQSSRYLVKRTGEKVFLECVQDMDHENMFWYRQDPGLGLRLIYFSYDVKMKEKGDIPEGYSVSREKKERFSLILESASTNQTSMYLCASSLQGNQPQHFGDGTRLSIL.

The genes are TRBV9 and TRBJ2-7; 10 positions agree with TRBD1. Per germline, CDR1 SGDLS and CDR2 YYNGEE. This CDR3 is 14 amino acids long. J gave up 6 bases and V 4 bases, and 7 bases lay outside the gene matches. CDR3: CASSLGQGVSEQYF. CDR3 DNA sequence: TGTGCCAGCAGCCTCGGACAGGGGGTATCCGAGCAGTACTTC.

The CDR3: CASGQGPYGYTF. CDR3 nucleotides: TGTGCCAGCGGCCAGGGCCCCTATGGCTACACCTTC. This chain joins TRBV6-1 and TRBJ1-2; possible D gene TRBD1, 5 bases. The germline V and J ends were trimmed by 8 bases and 4 bases, with 11 bases remaining between them. Germline V CDR1 and CDR2: MNHNS, SASEGT. The CDR3 is 12 residues long.

The chain uses TRBV27 and TRBJ1-3, with 8 positions matching TRBD1. The CDR3 has 14 residues. Per the germline V gene, CDR1 is MNHEY and CDR2 is SMNVEV (reference sequence). J lost 6 bases, V lost 5 bases, and 6 bases had no gene match. Written as DNA, the CDR3 is TGTGCCAGCAGTACAGGGGGGGGGTTAAACACCATATATTTT. This gives the protein CASSTGGGLNTIYF.

This rearrangement joins TRBV28 to TRBJ1-1; TRBD1 aligns across 8 bases. The V and J ends lost 7 bases and 7 bases, in that order; junction bases with no gene match: 11. The germline V gene has CDR1 MDHEN and CDR2 SYDVKM. There are 14 residues in the CDR3. CDR3 region: CASKVEGTGREAFF. The DNA of the CDR3 is TGTGCCAGCAAAGTAGAAGGGACAGGACGTGAAGCTTTCTTT.

This clone was recorded only once. This chain joins TRBV9 and TRBJ1-1; 7 positions agree with TRBD1. Losses at the gene ends were 2 bases for V and 3 bases for J; bases not matched to a gene: 7. The CDR3 extends over 15 amino acids. CDR1 SGDLS and CDR2 YYNGEE come from the germline V gene. CDR3 sequence (DNA): TGTGCCAGCAGCGTCGGGACAGCTTTCTACACTGAAGCTTTCTTT. Translation: CASSVGTAFYTEAFF.

The chain joins TRBV5-5 to TRBJ2-2; D unresolved. V lost 0 bases and J lost 1, with 7 bases in between. The CDR3 spans 15 residues. The germline V gene has CDR1 SGHKS and CDR2 YYEKEE (reference sequence). Here the CDR3 reads CASSLVVRNTGELFF. In DNA, the CDR3 is TGTGCCAGCAGCTTGGTGGTCAGGAACACCGGGGAGCTGTTTTTT.

The chain is built from TRBV19 and TRBJ2-1; 9 positions agree with TRBD1. Losses at the gene ends were 2 bases for V and 5 bases for J; bases not matched to a gene: 4. This CDR3 has 15 amino acids. From germline, CDR1 is LNHDA and CDR2 SQIVND (reference sequence). This CDR3 is CASSITGGENNEQFF. The DNA of the CDR3 is TGTGCCAGTAGTATAACAGGGGGCGAGAACAATGAGCAGTTCTTC. The full variable domain, its missing parts supplied by reference TRBV19 and TRBJ2-1, is DGGITQSPKYLFRKEGQNVTLSCEQNLNHDAMYWYRQDPGQGLRLIYYSQIVNDFQKGDIAEGYSVSREKKESFPLTVTSAQKNPTAFYLCASSITGGENNEQFFGPGTRLTVL.

V gene TRBV7-9 combines with J gene TRBJ2-1, with D possibly matching TRBD2 (7 bases). The germline V and J ends were trimmed by 0 bases and 0 bases, with 15 bases remaining between them. The CDR3 covers 18 residues. Germline-derived CDR1 and CDR2 are SEHNR and FQNEAQ (reference sequence). The CDR3 DNA follows: TGTGCCAGCAGCTTAGCGGCGGGGGCCTTTAGCTCCTACAATGAGCAGTTCTTC. Residues: CASSLAAGAFSSYNEQFF.

The chain recombines TRBV6-1 with TRBJ1-4; maybe TRBD1 (5 bases). CDR1 is MNHNS, CDR2 SASEGT, per germline. The V and J ends lost 1 base and 2 bases respectively, with 5 bases between them. The CDR3 consists of 14 residues. The DNA for the CDR3 is TGTGCCAGCAGTGAAGAGGGGACTAATGAAAAACTGTTTTTT. It translates to CASSEEGTNEKLFF.

The chain is built from TRBV11-2 and TRBJ2-7, with D uncertain. The CDR3 is 13 residues long. The V end lost 3 bases, the J end lost 0 bases, and 6 bases lay between the germline ends. Germline-derived CDR1 and CDR2 are SGHAT and FQNNGV. CDR3 amino acids: CASSFRTSYEQYF. CDR3 DNA sequence: TGTGCCAGCAGCTTTAGGACCTCCTACGAGCAGTACTTC.

V and J are TRBV9 and TRBJ1-1, with 8 nucleotides matching TRBD1. The CDR3 is made up of 14 amino acids. The germline V gene encodes CDR1 SGDLS and CDR2 YYNGEE. The ends lost 4 bases at V and 4 bases at J; junction bases unmatched: 6. CDR3 nucleotides: TGTGCCAGCAGCCCACCGGACAGGGTCACTGAAGCTTTCTTT. This codes for CASSPPDRVTEAFF.

This clone has only one observation. This sequence joins TRBV9 and TRBJ2-7, with D uncertain. Trimming removed 4 bases from V and 2 bases from J, with 13 bases in between. The CDR3 is made up of 14 amino acids. Germline CDR1 and CDR2: SGDLS and YYNGEE. This chain's CDR3 is CASSPTTLTYEQYF. The CDR3 DNA sequence: TGTGCCAGCAGCCCGACGACCTTGACCTACGAGCAGTACTTC.